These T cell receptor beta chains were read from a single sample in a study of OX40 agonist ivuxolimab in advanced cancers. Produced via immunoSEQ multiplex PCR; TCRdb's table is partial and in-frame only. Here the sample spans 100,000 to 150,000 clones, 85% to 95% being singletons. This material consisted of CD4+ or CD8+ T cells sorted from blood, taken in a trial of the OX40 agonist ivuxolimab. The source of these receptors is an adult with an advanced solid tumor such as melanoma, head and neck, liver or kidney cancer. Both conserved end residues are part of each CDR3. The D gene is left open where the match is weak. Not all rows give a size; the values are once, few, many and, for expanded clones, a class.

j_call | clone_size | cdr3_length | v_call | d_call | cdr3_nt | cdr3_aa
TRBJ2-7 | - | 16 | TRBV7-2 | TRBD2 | TGTGCCAGCAGCTTAGCGACGACTAGCGGATCCTACGAGCAGTACTTC | CASSLATTSGSYEQYF
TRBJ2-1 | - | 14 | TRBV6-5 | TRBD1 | TGTGCCAGCAGTTCTCGGCCAGGGGGCGGGGAGCAGTTCTTC | CASSSRPGGGEQFF
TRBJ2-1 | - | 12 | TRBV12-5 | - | TGTGCTAGTGGTTTAGGAAGTAATGAGCAGTTCTTC | CASGLGSNEQFF
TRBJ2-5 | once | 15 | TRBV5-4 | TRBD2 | TGTGCCAGCGGCGTGGCGGGAGGGCCCCAAGAGACCCAGTACTTC | CASGVAGGPQETQYF
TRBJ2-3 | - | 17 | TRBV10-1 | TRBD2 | TGCGCCAGCAGTGCGAGGTTGGCGGGAGGCATTTCAGATACGCAGTATTTT | CASSARLAGGISDTQYF
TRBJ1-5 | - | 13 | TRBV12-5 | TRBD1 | TGTGCTAGTGCCGGGACAGAAAATCAGCCCCAGCATTTT | CASAGTENQPQHF
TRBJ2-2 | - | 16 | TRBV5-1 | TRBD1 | TGCGCCAGCAGCTTGGTTGGGGACAGGGGAATCGGGGAGCTGTTTTTT | CASSLVGDRGIGELFF
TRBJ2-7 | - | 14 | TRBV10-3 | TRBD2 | TGTGCCATCAGTGCCGGGAGGGCCCCCTACGAGCAGTACTTC | CAISAGRAPYEQYF
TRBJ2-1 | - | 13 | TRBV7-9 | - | TGTGCCAGCAGCTTAGAGGCCAAAGGTGAGCAGTTCTTC | CASSLEAKGEQFF
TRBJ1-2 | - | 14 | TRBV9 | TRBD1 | TGTGCCAGCAGCGCCGCGGGACAGGCCTATGGCTACACCTTC | CASSAAGQAYGYTF
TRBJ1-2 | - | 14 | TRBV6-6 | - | TGTGCCAGCACTCAAATCCGACAGTCCTATGGCTACACCTTC | CASTQIRQSYGYTF
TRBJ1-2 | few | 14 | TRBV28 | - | TGTGCCAGCAGTACACAAACAGGAATCAATGGCTACACCTTC | CASSTQTGINGYTF
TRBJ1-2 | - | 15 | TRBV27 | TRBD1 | TGTGCCAGCAGTTCGGCCGGGACAGGATGGGATGGCTACACCTTC | CASSSAGTGWDGYTF
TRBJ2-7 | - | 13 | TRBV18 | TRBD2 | TGTGCCAGCTCACCTAAGAGGGAGGGCGAGCAGTACTTC | CASSPKREGEQYF
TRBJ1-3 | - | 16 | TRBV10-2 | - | TGCGCCAGCAGTGAAATATGGGACAACTCTGGAAACACCATATATTTT | CASSEIWDNSGNTIYF
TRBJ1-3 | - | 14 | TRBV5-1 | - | TGCGCCAGCAGTTTGGGACTCTCTGGAAACACCATATATTTT | CASSLGLSGNTIYF
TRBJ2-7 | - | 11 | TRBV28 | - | TGTGCCAGCAGCCATCCGTACGAGCAGTACTTC | CASSHPYEQYF
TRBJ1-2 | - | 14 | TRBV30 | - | TGTGCCTGGAGTGTTAATATGGGGTTGTCTGGCTACACCTTC | CAWSVNMGLSGYTF
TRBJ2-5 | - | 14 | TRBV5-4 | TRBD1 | TGTGCCAGCAGCGACAGGGGGCGCGGGGAGACCCAGTACTTC | CASSDRGRGETQYF
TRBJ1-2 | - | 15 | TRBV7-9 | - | TGTGCCAGCAGCCTCTCACAGGGAGGGAGGAGGGGCTACACCTTC | CASSLSQGGRRGYTF
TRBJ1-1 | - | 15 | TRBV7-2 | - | TGTGCCAGCAGCTCCTCATTTGTAAGGGGCACTGAAGCTTTCTTT | CASSSSFVRGTEAFF
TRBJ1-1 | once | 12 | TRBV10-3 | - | TGTGCCATCAGTTCCTCACAGGGACACGCTTTCTTT | CAISSSQGHAFF